The present T cell receptor beta chain was sequenced within a study of cytomegalovirus exposure and HLA in healthy donors. About the study: Most donors, 81% of over 350 genotyped, fell in the Caucasian-associated ancestry cluster.

PCR used 60 Vbeta primers and 13 Jbeta primers. Assay used: immunoSEQ multiplex PCR; TCRdb lists only in-frame clones, some missing. Of about 190,000 clones detected, over 65% appear once; the ten largest clones hold 2% to 3%. Germline V gene lookup returns CDR1 LNHDA and CDR2 SQIVND (reference sequence). The CDR3 has 16 amino acids. V was clipped by 5 bases and J by 0 bases, with 15 bases between them. The chain couples TRBV19 to TRBJ2-3, with D possibly being TRBD2 (6 bases). The TCR originated in a woman between 45 and 65 years old in good health and CMV-seropositive. The sequencing sample was made of PBMCs. The DNA of the CDR3 is TGTGCCAGTAGTCCTGACCCGGGACTTAGCACAGATACGCAGTATTTT. The encoded protein is CASSPDPGLSTDTQYF.